This TCR beta chain was identified in a study of control samples from healthy donors and cancer patients. With 2 bases removed from V and 3 bases from J, the gap between germline ends came to 5 bases. This CDR3 region has 12 residues. From germline, CDR1 is MNHNS and CDR2 SASEGT. This clone was recorded once. The method was immunoSEQ multiplex PCR; TCRdb's version includes in-frame clones alone and lacks a portion of them. The data contain about 160,000 clones, 96% of them seen just once; the ten biggest clones take up 1%. The sample was blood. The chain recombines TRBV6-1 with TRBJ2-7; D uncertain. The receptor comes from a woman aged 25 to 39 in good health. CDR3 sequence: CASSESGYEQYF. CDR3 nucleotides: TGTGCCAGCAGTGAATCTGGCTACGAGCAGTACTTC.